This entry is about one T cell receptor beta chain. Its antigen is still unknown. This record comes from a study of CD4+ T cells in melanoma. Whole-study findings and limits: In melanoma, neoantigen-specific CD4+ T cells reportedly differed in differentiation state. A reported correlation linked neoantigen-specific CD4+ T cells to CD8+, macrophage and B cell function.

This table comes from immunoSEQ multiplex PCR, and its TCRdb copy is limited to in-frame clones, with some not included. The sample includes 110,000 to 150,000 clones, 80% to 95% seen only once; the top ten take 1.5%. From germline, CDR1 is KGHSH and CDR2 LQKENI. V was trimmed by 3 bases and J by 8 bases, leaving 13 bases between them. The CDR3 contains 13 residues. The chain is built from TRBV18 and TRBJ1-2; tentatively, D is TRBD1 (6 bases). The origin of this receptor is a human donor with melanoma. The CDR3 coding sequence is TGTGCCAGCTCACCCGGGACAACGGTCGGCTACACCTTC. This gives the protein CASSPGTTVGYTF.